This record looks at one TCR beta chain sequence and its context. Its cognate antigen is unknown. This sample is part of a study of blood T cells in healthy people across ages. CDR1 is MDHEN and CDR2 is SYDVKM in the germline V gene. The CDR3 runs 15 residues. The V end was cut by 4 bases, the J end by 0 bases, with 13 bases between. Caucasian individuals from Russia who were healthy and aged about 6 to 95 acted as donors. The study's findings and limits: Among T cells, TCR beta diversity per million cells dropped roughly linearly as age rose.

A second PCR of 7 to 11 cycles used a sample-barcoded 5' primer and a J-beta primer mix. Every sample returned 2.5 million or more CDR3-containing paired-end reads. TCRdb re-analysed the 5' RACE reads in MiXCR, keeping a single row per CDR3 protein. This table holds 1.5 million to 2 million distinct CDR3 sequences, 49% found once. V is TRBV28 and J is TRBJ2-7; D possibly uses TRBD1 or TRBD2 (5 bases each). Source material: blood. The source is a woman aged 35 to 49 in good health. The DNA for the CDR3 is TGTGCCAGCAGTTCCCCGGGACGGAACTCCTACGAGCAGTACTTC. It yields the protein CASSSPGRNSYEQYF.